This T cell receptor beta chain was obtained from a study of identical twins. This clonotype was seen many times. Its antigen is still unknown. Every donor was a healthy Caucasian. One entry per CDR3 protein results from TCRdb running MiXCR on the 5' RACE reads. The sample has about 150,000 distinct CDR3 sequences, approximately 3.5% seen once. Study-wide results and limits: Zero-insertion analyses could be partly confounded by invariant MAIT and iNKT cells. Models, which agreed with sharing between unrelated individuals, nonetheless underestimated the out-of-frame TCR alpha sharing seen in monozygotic twins. Its conclusions, products of cross-sectional statistical analysis, did not come from following the same donors.

The source of this sequence is a man between 18 and 29 years old in good health. The sequenced sample consisted of memory T cells sorted from blood.

The CDR3 sequence: CASSPSAVGMDGYTF. DNA for the CDR3: TGTGCCAGCAGCCCATCGGCGGTTGGTATGGATGGCTACACCTTC. V usage is TRBV3-1 and J usage is TRBJ1-2; no clear D gene. The V end was cut by 4 bases, the J end by 6 bases, with 18 bases between. Germline lookup yields CDR1 LGHDT and CDR2 YNNKEL (reference sequence). The CDR3 runs to 15 residues. Combining the CDR3 with reference TRBV3-1 and TRBJ1-2 gives the whole variable domain DTAVSQTPKYLVTQMGNDKSIKCEQNLGHDTMYWYKQDSKKFLKIMFSYNNKELIINETVPNRFSPKSPDKAHLNLHINSLELGDSAVYFCASSPSAVGMDGYTFGSGTRLTVV.